The subject of this entry is one TCR beta chain. What it recognizes is unknown. The sample comes from a study of cytomegalovirus exposure and HLA in healthy donors. In the PCR, 60 Vbeta and 13 Jbeta primers were used. Repertoires were generated with immunoSEQ multiplex PCR, while TCRdb's copy carries only in-frame clones and drops some. Of 50,000 or so clones in the sample, roughly 76% are singletons; the top ten hold approximately 2.5%. CDR1 is SGHNT, CDR2 YYREEE, per germline (reference sequence). The length of the CDR3 is 17 residues. V shed 4 bases, J shed 2 bases, and the junction held 7 bases outside the gene matches. Study-level findings and limits: TCR beta V segments were, for the most part, productive about 87% or about 30% of the time in an earlier analysis. Listed as cytomegalovirus-associated were approximately 160 TCR beta chains. Further analysis, carried out later, found HLA-associated TCR beta chains more clonally expanded than equally common other chains.

This clonotype was sampled from a middle-aged woman in good health and CMV-seropositive. This chain joins TRBV5-4 and TRBJ2-1, with TRBD2 identical over 12 bases. Material for sequencing was PBMCs. CDR3 residues: CASSPPRTSGAYNEQFF. In DNA, the CDR3 is TGTGCCAGCAGCCCACCCCGGACTAGCGGGGCCTACAATGAGCAGTTCTTC. Looking up the rest from reference TRBV5-4 and TRBJ2-1 gives the full variable domain: ETGVTQSPTHLIKTRGQQVTLRCSSQSGHNTVSWYQQALGQGPQFIFQYYREEENGRGNFPPRFSGLQFPNYSSELNVNALELDDSALYLCASSPPRTSGAYNEQFFGPGTRLTVL.